This TCR beta chain is drawn from a study of T cell changes during pregnancy in multiple sclerosis. Germline lookup yields CDR1 ENHRY and CDR2 SYGVKD. The CDR3 contains 14 residues. V was clipped by 2 bases and J by 5 bases, with 11 bases between them. Clones were sequenced by immunoSEQ multiplex PCR, and TCRdb holds only the in-frame ones, with some missing. The table shows tens of thousands of clones, with 91% occurring only once. The input for sequencing was peripheral blood, taken after pregnancy. This chain joins TRBV10-3 and TRBJ2-3, with D perhaps TRBD2 (5 bases). The origin of this receptor is a female donor in good health, enrolled as a control in a pregnancy study. This CDR3 reads CAISEPTRGDTQYF. CDR3 DNA sequence: TGTGCCATCAGTGAGCCTACTCGGGGAGATACGCAGTATTTT.